This TCR beta chain is drawn from a study of regulatory T cells in long-lasting Graves disease. Whole-study findings and limits: Since the sample size was small, accuracy may have been reduced. Persistent disease preferred TRBV28, TRBJ1-2 and TRBJ2-5.

From germline, CDR1 is SQVTM and CDR2 ANQGSEA. This CDR3 has 12 amino acids. This clonotype was seen many times. Its antigen is not known. At one boundary the junction diverges from the germline segment, which might be a read error. Libraries of TCR beta came from iRepertoire HTBI primers plus Arm-PCR of CDR3 regions. TCRdb reprocessed the multiplex PCR reads via MiXCR and lists one record per CDR3 protein. Here the sample spans some 200,000 distinct CDR3 sequences, roughly 20% being singletons. Regarding time point: newly diagnosed GD, antithyroid drugs for less than 3 months. PBMC RNA was the source of the TCR library. This sample also belongs to another study, concerning T cells in Graves' hyperthyroidism and ophthalmopathy. Per that study: Graves' hyperthyroidism without ophthalmopathy progression within 18 months was termed stable.

The sequencing here drew on peripheral blood mononuclear cells (PBMCs), taken at new diagnosis, from a patient treated with antithyroid drugs. The V and J genes are TRBV29-1 and TRBJ1-1; D possibly corresponds to TRBD1 (6 bases). The clonotype originates from a woman aged 25 to 45 with Graves disease. The CDR3 reads CSATGTNIEAFF. The CDR3 bases are TGCAGCGCCACCGGGACAAACATTGAAGCTTTCTTT.